A single sample gave rise to the 3 T cell receptor beta chains below, sequenced in a study of blood T cell repertoires in COVID-19 (dated by TCRdb to the early 2020s). Library construction relied on the immunoSEQ multiplex PCR assay. As stored in TCRdb, this immuneACCESS dataset retains in-frame rearrangements with V and J assigned. A fraction of the clones does not appear; measured against another copy, unresolved V genes explain less than half of the discrepancy, and the remainder lacks a known reason. Within this sample are approximately 110,000 clones, with around 83% of them counted one time only. The ten largest account for more than 5% of the sample. Sample: peripheral blood. Receptors were obtained from a woman aged 60-70 years with COVID-19, enrolled during active disease.

The chain joins TRBV20-1 to TRBJ2-7; 9 positions match TRBD2. With V trimmed by 5 bases and J by 0 bases, 8 bases remained unmatched. The germline V gene has CDR1 DFQATT and CDR2 SNEGSKA (reference sequence). This CDR3 spans 15 amino acids. The CDR3 loop is CSAGGLALSSYEQYF. CDR3 sequence (DNA): TGCAGTGCTGGTGGACTAGCGTTAAGCTCCTACGAGCAGTACTTC.

The chain combines TRBV11-2 with TRBJ2-7, with 15 bases identical to TRBD2. CDR1 is SGHAT, CDR2 FQNNGV, per germline. V trimming: 1 base; J trimming: 3 bases; junction bases outside the gene matches: 4. The CDR3 runs to 17 residues. CDR3 loop: CASSLAGLAGGNYEQYF. The CDR3 nucleotides read TGTGCCAGCAGCTTAGCGGGACTAGCGGGAGGCAACTACGAGCAGTACTTC.

The chain uses TRBV18 and TRBJ2-3, with D maybe TRBD2 (5 bases). Germline V gene lookup returns CDR1 KGHSH and CDR2 LQKENI. The CDR3 length is 19 residues. The V end was cut by 1 base, the J end by 1 base, with 21 bases between. The CDR3 nucleotides are TGTGCCAGCTCACCACGGCAGTTTAAATCTAGCCAAGGCACAGATACGCAGTATTTT. The encoded protein is CASSPRQFKSSQGTDTQYF.